The 26 T cell receptor beta chains below all came from one sample that was sequenced in a study of CD8 T cells in ankylosing spondylitis. TCRdb reprocessed the 5' RACE reads with MiXCR, giving one entry per CDR3 protein. The data hold roughly 140,000 distinct CDR3 sequences, with approximately 48% observed a single time. Sequenced: synovial fluid, either unsorted or a sorted T cell fraction (not recorded which). These receptors were collected from a male donor with ankylosing spondylitis.

The sample holds many counts of this clonotype. The gene calls are TRBV29-1 and TRBJ2-1; the match to TRBD2 covers 8 bases. V gave up 3 bases and J gave up 4 bases; unmatched junction bases: 5. Germline V gene data show CDR1 as SQVTM and CDR2 as ANQGSEA. This CDR3 contains 14 residues. Written as DNA, the CDR3 is TGCAGCGTTGAGTTCCAGCGGGGGTACAATGAGCAGTTCTTC. It yields the protein CSVEFQRGYNEQFF.

The genes are TRBV11-2 and TRBJ1-4; a possible D gene is TRBD1 (5 bases). Germline V CDR1 and CDR2: SGHAT, FQNNGV. V lost 3 bases and J 2 bases, leaving 19 bases between the germline ends. CDR3 length: 18 residues. The DNA of the CDR3 is TGTGCCAGCAGCTTGTCGATTGCCCCGGGACCGACTAATGAAAAACTGTTTTTT. Translation gives CASSLSIAPGPTNEKLFF.

In this sample, this clonotype turned up a few times. The rearrangement uses TRBV20-1 and TRBJ2-2; a weak D match, TRBD2 (5 bases). The CDR3 extends over 14 amino acids. V lost 3 bases and J lost 4, with 12 bases in between. Germline values: CDR1 DFQATT, CDR2 SNEGSKA (reference sequence). The CDR3 here is CSASPSPTTGELFF. The CDR3 DNA sequence: TGCAGTGCTAGCCCTAGCCCAACCACCGGGGAGCTGTTTTTT.

The chain links TRBV20-1 to TRBJ1-6; possibly TRBD1 for D (6 bases). CDR3 length: 14 amino acids. Germline V CDR1 and CDR2: DFQATT, SNEGSKA (reference sequence). The V end was cut by 5 bases, the J end by 9 bases, with 17 bases between. The CDR3 reads CSAGRGRAFSPLHF. DNA of the CDR3: TGCAGTGCTGGGAGGGGGAGGGCATTTTCACCCCTCCACTTT.

This clonotype has more than one count but fewer than ten. This chain uses TRBV4-1 with TRBJ1-6; 9 bases line up with TRBD1. The V and J ends lost 3 bases and 4 bases, in that order; junction bases with no gene match: 16. From germline, CDR1 is MGHRA and CDR2 YSYEKL. The CDR3 has 20 amino acids. CDR3 DNA: TGCGCCAGCAGCCACCCTATCGCCGGGACAGGGCTCGGGTATAATTCACCCCTCCACTTT. Amino acid sequence: CASSHPIAGTGLGYNSPLHF.

This clonotype was counted only a few times. The CDR3 protein is CASSRAAGNQPQHF. As DNA, the CDR3 is TGTGCCAGCAGCCGGGCCGCCGGTAATCAGCCCCAGCATTTT. This sequence joins TRBV3-1 and TRBJ1-5; D is ambiguous. Trimming left V 4 bases short and J 4 bases short, with 11 bases between. CDR1 and CDR2 from the germline V gene are LGHDT and YNNKEL (reference sequence). The CDR3 runs 14 residues.

This clonotype was seen repeatedly, ten times or more. The CDR3 DNA sequence: TGTGCCAGCAGTGAAGCGTTAGGGAGGGGGAATGAAAAACTGTTTTTT. Its protein product is CASSEALGRGNEKLFF. The chain recombines TRBV6-1 with TRBJ1-4; possible D gene TRBD1, 6 bases. Germline V gene lookup returns CDR1 MNHNS and CDR2 SASEGT. The CDR3 is made up of 16 amino acids. V lost 0 bases to trimming and J lost 5 bases, with 13 bases between them.

The chain is built from TRBV20-1 and TRBJ2-5; 11 nucleotides match TRBD2. This CDR3 region has 15 residues. Germline V gene lookup returns CDR1 DFQATT and CDR2 SNEGSKA (reference sequence). V shed 2 bases, J shed 4 bases, and the junction held 6 bases outside the gene matches. Here the CDR3 DNA reads TGCAGTGCTAGACAACTAGCGGGAGAATCAGAGACCCAGTACTTC. The encoded protein is CSARQLAGESETQYF.

This chain connects TRBV20-1 to TRBJ1-2; D is unclear. This CDR3 spans 12 amino acids. The germline CDR1 and CDR2 sequences are DFQATT and SNEGSKA (reference sequence). V lost 5 bases and J 7 bases, leaving 14 bases between the germline ends. For the CDR3, the DNA is TGCAGTGCTGTCCCCAGGAAGTTTGGCTACACCTTC. Protein: CSAVPRKFGYTF.

This clonotype has a handful of counts. The chain links TRBV12-3 or TRBV12-4 to TRBJ2-2; 8 bases map to TRBD2. There are 15 residues in the CDR3. Unmatched junction bases numbered 6, after V lost 4 bases and J lost 5 bases. CDR3 amino acids: CASSSSTSGTGELFF. The CDR3 DNA reads TGTGCCAGCAGTTCCTCTACTAGCGGTACCGGGGAGCTGTTTTTT.

This clonotype showed up just a few times. The rearrangement uses TRBV4-1 and TRBJ2-6, with D possibly being TRBD1 (8 bases). The CDR3 loop spans 21 amino acids. Germline-derived CDR1 and CDR2 are MGHRA and YSYEKL. V was trimmed by 2 bases and J by 2 bases, leaving 25 bases between them. CDR3: CASSQTAGRTGKGTGANVLTF. CDR3 sequence (DNA): TGCGCCAGCAGCCAAACAGCGGGGCGGACAGGGAAAGGAACTGGGGCCAACGTCCTGACTTTC.

The chain is built from TRBV6-4 and TRBJ2-2; the D is unclear. Germline V lookup: CDR1 MRHNA, CDR2 SNTAGT. Trimming removed 4 bases from V and 3 bases from J, with 9 bases in between. The length of the CDR3 is 14 residues. The CDR3 coding sequence is TGTGCCAGCAGTGGCTCCTATGACACCGGGGAGCTGTTTTTT. Its protein product is CASSGSYDTGELFF.

This clonotype occurred a few times. The J gene is TRBJ1-1, the V gene TRBV15; D is uncertain. CDR1 is LNHNV, CDR2 YYDKDF, per germline (reference sequence). The CDR3 has 16 amino acids. Trimming stripped 3 bases from V and 4 bases from J, with 18 bases between. CDR3 amino acids: CATSRIPPGLGTEAFF. The DNA of the CDR3 is TGTGCCACCAGCAGGATCCCCCCAGGTTTGGGCACTGAAGCTTTCTTT.

The V and J genes are TRBV29-1 and TRBJ2-1; D not certain. This CDR3 has 10 amino acids. The germline CDR1 and CDR2 sequences are SQVTM and ANQGSEA. Trimming took off 6 bases at V and 8 bases at J, with 8 bases between the two ends. CDR3 protein: CSVHGHEQFF. CDR3 sequence (DNA): TGCAGCGTCCACGGGCATGAGCAGTTCTTC.

In this sample, this clonotype turned up a few times. Here the CDR3 DNA reads TGCGCCAGCAGCCACAATGGGCCAGATTATGGCTACACCTTC. It yields the protein CASSHNGPDYGYTF. V gene TRBV4-1 combines with J gene TRBJ1-2; D is ambiguous. The germline CDR1 and CDR2 sequences are MGHRA and YSYEKL. V shed 3 bases and J shed 5 bases, with 13 bases lying between them. This CDR3 has 14 amino acids.

This chain links TRBV4-1 with TRBJ1-4; 9 bases map to TRBD1. After removal of 3 bases from V and 6 bases from J, the junction contained 8 bases not matched to a gene. From germline, CDR1 is MGHRA and CDR2 YSYEKL. This CDR3 is 16 amino acids long. CDR3 nucleotide sequence: TGCGCCAGCAGCCAGAGTGTGGGGACAGGGTATGAAAAACTGTTTTTT. It encodes CASSQSVGTGYEKLFF.

Only a few counts were recorded for this clonotype. This sequence joins TRBV12-3 or TRBV12-4 and TRBJ2-3; D possibly matches TRBD1 or TRBD2 (6 bases each). The V and J ends lost 7 bases and 1 base respectively, with 21 bases between them. The CDR3 is 17 amino acids. CDR3 nucleotides: TGTGCCAGCACCACCCCCAGGGGATGGGGGGGCACAGATACGCAGTATTTT. Protein product: CASTTPRGWGGTDTQYF.

The V and J genes are TRBV27 and TRBJ2-1; unclear D gene. Germline CDR1 is MNHEY and CDR2 is SMNVEV (reference sequence). The V end was cut by 6 bases, the J end by 0 bases, with 18 bases between. This CDR3 comprises 17 residues. The CDR3: CASSLVAPTISYNEQFF. The CDR3 bases are TGTGCCAGCAGCCTAGTCGCTCCGACCATCTCCTACAATGAGCAGTTCTTC.

This clonotype was recorded a few times. This rearrangement joins TRBV28 to TRBJ1-5; the D gene is possibly TRBD1 (5 bases). Trimming took off 5 bases at V and 6 bases at J, with 17 bases between the two ends. The CDR3 sequence is 15 residues long. The germline V gene has CDR1 MDHEN and CDR2 SYDVKM. In nucleotides, the CDR3 is TGTGCCAGCAGTCCCTATAGGCAGGGCGGTCAGCCCCAGCATTTT. Its translation: CASSPYRQGGQPQHF.

The rearrangement joins TRBV12-3 or TRBV12-4 to TRBJ1-4; D is possibly TRBD1 (5 bases). The ends were cut back, 3 bases at V and 3 bases at J, with 8 bases in the middle. This CDR3 spans 14 amino acids. The CDR3 here is CASSLEGPNEKLFF. DNA of the CDR3: TGTGCCAGCAGTTTGGAGGGACCTAATGAAAAACTGTTTTTT.

This clonotype has a handful of counts. The V gene is TRBV30, the J gene TRBJ2-1; D unresolved. There are 13 residues in the CDR3. Germline loops: CDR1 GTSNPN, CDR2 SVGIG (reference sequence). Trimming cost V 3 bases and J 7 bases, with 13 bases left between them. The CDR3 coding sequence is TGTGCCTGGAGAAGGCAGCTACCTAATGAGCAGTTCTTC. It yields the protein CAWRRQLPNEQFF.

The chain carries TRBV13 and TRBJ2-3; 12 nucleotides line up with TRBD2. This CDR3 is 18 amino acids long. CDR1 and CDR2 (germline): PRHDT, FYEKMQ (reference sequence). With 5 bases clipped from V and 2 bases from J, the junction kept 11 bases outside the gene matches. Here the CDR3 DNA reads TGTGCCAGCAGCCATACCCGAGGACTAGCGGGGACCACAGATACGCAGTATTTT. This encodes CASSHTRGLAGTTDTQYF. Complete variable domain (other parts from reference TRBV13 and TRBJ2-3): AAGVIQSPRHLIKEKRETATLKCYPIPRHDTVYWYQQGPGQDPQFLISFYEKMQSDKGSIPDRFSAQQFSDYHSELNMSSLELGDSALYFCASSHTRGLAGTTDTQYFGPGTRLTVL.

This chain links TRBV4-3 with TRBJ2-1; 7 bases are shared with TRBD1. CDR1 and CDR2 (germline): LGHNA, YSLEER. V lost 5 bases, J lost 2 bases, and 6 bases stayed unmatched. The CDR3 sequence is 15 residues long. CDR3 loop: CASSAGQGAYNEQFF. CDR3 in DNA: TGCGCCAGCAGCGCAGGGCAGGGGGCCTACAATGAGCAGTTCTTC.

The rearrangement links TRBV12-3 or TRBV12-4 to TRBJ1-6; 7 bases map to TRBD1. The CDR3 sequence is 16 residues long. J was trimmed by 7 bases and V by 4 bases; bases with no gene match: 10. CDR3 loop: CASSSSDRAGNSPLHF. As DNA, the CDR3 is TGTGCCAGCAGTTCCAGTGACAGGGCAGGAAATTCACCCCTCCACTTT.

There are a few counts of this clonotype. The genes are TRBV6-2 or TRBV6-3 and TRBJ2-2; D not certain. CDR1 and CDR2 (germline): MNHEY, SVGEGT. The CDR3 loop spans 12 amino acids. V was shortened by 2 bases and J by 7 bases, with 5 bases between the two germline ends. CDR3 DNA: TGTGCCAGCAGTTACGGTAGCGGGGAGCTGTTTTTT. Its protein product is CASSYGSGELFF.

V gene TRBV4-1 combines with J gene TRBJ2-7; TRBD1 matches at 9 bases. In germline, CDR1 is MGHRA, CDR2 YSYEKL. The V gene end was trimmed by 0 bases and the J gene end by 5 bases; junction bases not matched to a gene: 14. CDR3 size: 18 residues. CDR3 loop: CASSQEPQTGQGIHEQYF. The DNA for the CDR3 is TGCGCCAGCAGCCAAGAGCCCCAGACAGGACAGGGGATCCACGAGCAGTACTTC.